These T cell receptor beta chains were read from a single sample in a study of identical twins. TCRdb called the 5' RACE reads again in MiXCR, with one record for every CDR3 protein. The sample lists 400,000 to 500,000 distinct CDR3 sequences, roughly 20% occurring once. The source material was naive T cells sorted from blood. These receptors were obtained from a man in his forties or fifties in good health. Both conserved end residues are part of each CDR3. Fields, in order: D gene, CDR3 length, J gene, V gene, clone size, CDR3 protein, CDR3 DNA. D genes are given only for firm matches. The size entry is marked missing in some rows and otherwise reads once, few, many or a size class.

>TRBD1|13|TRBJ2-2|TRBV28|many
CASRPYRGGELFF
TGTGCCAGCAGACCGTACAGGGGCGGGGAGCTGTTTTTT
>-|14|TRBJ2-1|TRBV29-1|many
CSVEAPLTYNEQFF
TGCAGCGTTGAAGCCCCATTGACCTACAATGAGCAGTTCTTC
>-|13|TRBJ2-2|TRBV29-1|few
CSVGGTRGGELFF
TGCAGCGTTGGAGGGACGAGGGGCGGGGAGCTGTTTTTT
>-|16|TRBJ2-1|TRBV4-2|-
CASSQERRATYNEQFF
TGTGCCAGCAGCCAAGAAAGGAGGGCCACCTACAATGAGCAGTTCTTC
>-|12|TRBJ1-1|TRBV6-2/TRBV6-3|-
CASSLGPTEAFF
TGTGCCAGCAGCCTAGGGCCCACTGAAGCTTTCTTT
>TRBD1|13|TRBJ1-2|TRBV5-5|many
CASSQDRVYGYTF
TGTGCCAGCAGCCAGGACAGGGTCTATGGCTACACCTTC
>-|13|TRBJ2-5|TRBV5-1|few
CASSVLVKETQYF
TGCGCCAGCAGCGTCCTAGTCAAAGAGACCCAGTACTTC
>TRBD1|14|TRBJ1-5|TRBV20-1|few
CSALLGTVYQPQHF
TGCAGTGCTCTACTAGGGACAGTTTATCAGCCCCAGCATTTT
>TRBD2|15|TRBJ2-7|TRBV20-1|many
CSASLPGLPNYEQYF
TGCAGTGCTTCCCTTCCGGGACTACCGAACTACGAGCAGTACTTC
>TRBD2|14|TRBJ2-1|TRBV20-1|many
CSASMSSGRVEQFF
TGCAGTGCTAGTATGTCTAGCGGGAGAGTTGAGCAGTTCTTC
>-|13|TRBJ2-7|TRBV30|few
CAWTSGYSYEQYF
TGTGCCTGGACCTCAGGTTACTCCTACGAGCAGTACTTC
>-|14|TRBJ1-6|TRBV27|many
CASSSREGNSPLHF
TGTGCCAGCAGCTCCAGGGAGGGTAATTCACCCCTCCACTTT